Following are 27 T cell receptor beta chains from one sample sequenced in a study of cytomegalovirus exposure and HLA in healthy donors. The PCR used 60 Vbeta and 13 Jbeta primers. Clones were read by immunoSEQ multiplex PCR, and TCRdb kept only the in-frame ones, dropping some. The sample shows around 100,000 clones, 81% of them seen only once. The sequenced material came from PBMCs. These receptors originate from a man in his forties or fifties in good health and CMV-seropositive.

The rearrangement joins TRBV5-1 to TRBJ1-4; a possible D gene is TRBD1 (5 bases). The ends were cut back, 4 bases at V and 5 bases at J, with 12 bases in the middle. The CDR3 length is 14 residues. Looked up from germline, CDR1 is SGHRS and CDR2 is YFSETQ. The DNA for the CDR3 is TGCGCCAGCAGCGTAAGGGGTGGGAATGAAAAACTGTTTTTT. This gives the protein CASSVRGGNEKLFF.

The CDR3 protein is CAITTGESYEQYF. DNA for the CDR3: TGTGCCATCACAACAGGGGAGTCCTACGAGCAGTACTTC. The rearrangement joins TRBV10-3 to TRBJ2-7; TRBD1 aligns across 7 bases. Per the germline V gene, CDR1 is ENHRY and CDR2 is SYGVKD. J gave up 1 base and V 7 bases, and 4 bases lay outside the gene matches. The CDR3 runs to 13 residues.

The chain recombines TRBV13 with TRBJ1-4; D perhaps matches TRBD1 (5 bases). Looked up from germline, CDR1 is PRHDT and CDR2 is FYEKMQ (reference sequence). The CDR3 is 14 amino acids. V lost 4 bases, J lost 0 bases, and 6 bases lay in between. The CDR3 is CASSSTATNEKLFF. As DNA, the CDR3 is TGTGCCAGCAGCTCGACAGCAACTAATGAAAAACTGTTTTTT.

This rearrangement joins TRBV2 to TRBJ1-3; D possibly corresponds to TRBD1 (5 bases). V lost 6 bases to trimming and J lost 7 bases, with 16 bases between them. This CDR3 contains 14 residues. The germline V gene has CDR1 SNHLY and CDR2 FYNNEI. Here the CDR3 DNA reads TGTGCCAGCAGCGACCAGGGTCTTGGGAACACCATATATTTT. Amino acids: CASSDQGLGNTIYF.

In the case of this clone: An end of the junction differs from the germline gene, which may be a read error. The V gene is TRBV9, the J gene TRBJ2-5; D may be TRBD2 (5 bases). The CDR3 runs 14 residues. CDR1 is SGDLS, CDR2 YYNGEE, per germline. For the CDR3, the DNA is TGTGCCAGCAGCTCGGACTTAGTCAAGAGAACCCAGCACTTC. Its protein is CASSSDLVKRTQHF.

This rearrangement joins TRBV25-1 to TRBJ1-4; D perhaps matches TRBD1 (5 bases). The CDR3 covers 15 residues. Germline V gene sequence: CDR1 MGHDK, CDR2 SYGVNS. V was trimmed by 8 bases and J by 10 bases, leaving 23 bases between them. The CDR3, as DNA: TGTGCCAGCCGGCCCACGGGACTAGGAGAAGGAAAACTGTTTTTT. Translating it yields CASRPTGLGEGKLFF.

The chain couples TRBV28 to TRBJ1-2, with D maybe TRBD1 (5 bases). The CDR3 length is 12 residues. Germline-derived CDR1 and CDR2 are MDHEN and SYDVKM. Trimming shortened V by 3 bases and J by 5 bases, and 7 bases separated the two germline ends. The CDR3 DNA reads as TGTGCCAGCAGTTTCAAGGGGTATGGCTACACCTTC. Translated, it gives CASSFKGYGYTF.

This clone appeared once. The chain is built from TRBV19 and TRBJ2-5; TRBD2 matches at 8 bases. V gave up 3 bases and J gave up 4 bases; unmatched junction bases: 7. From germline, CDR1 is LNHDA and CDR2 SQIVND (reference sequence). The CDR3 runs to 15 residues. The CDR3 nucleotides read TGTGCCAGTAGTATCGCGGGAGGTTCCACAGAGACCCAGTACTTC. Translation: CASSIAGGSTETQYF.

The V and J genes are TRBV13 and TRBJ1-2, with 9 positions matching TRBD1. The CDR3 contains 15 residues. The J segment lost 2 bases and the V segment lost 5 bases, leaving 6 bases of the junction unmatched. CDR1 is PRHDT and CDR2 is FYEKMQ in the germline V gene (reference sequence). CDR3 amino acids: CASSIAGQGNYGYTF. DNA for the CDR3: TGTGCCAGCAGCATCGCGGGACAGGGAAACTATGGCTACACCTTC.

The chain is built from TRBV5-1 and TRBJ1-2; 7 positions match TRBD1. CDR1 is SGHRS, CDR2 YFSETQ, per germline. Trimming removed 4 bases from V and 4 bases from J; junction bases left unmatched: 7. The CDR3 runs to 14 residues. The CDR3 DNA sequence: TGCGCCAGCAGCCCCGGACAGGCCGCCTATGGCTACACCTTC. Amino acid sequence: CASSPGQAAYGYTF. Full variable domain (missing parts from reference TRBV5-1 and TRBJ1-2): KAGVTQTPRYLIKTRGQQVTLSCSPISGHRSVSWYQQTPGQGLQFLFEYFSETQRNKGNFPGRFSGRQFSNSRSEMNVSTLELGDSALYLCASSPGQAAYGYTFGSGTRLTVV.

This clone has only one observation. The gene calls are TRBV7-9 and TRBJ1-2; D ambiguous. From germline, CDR1 is SEHNR and CDR2 FQNEAQ (reference sequence). The V gene lost 5 bases and the J gene lost 1 base, with 11 bases spanning the gap. This CDR3 comprises 14 residues. The CDR3 region is CASSRGYGNYGYTF. The CDR3 DNA sequence: TGTGCCAGCAGCCGAGGGTACGGTAACTATGGCTACACCTTC.

The chain carries TRBV18 and TRBJ2-5, with D possibly TRBD2 on 5 matching bases. V was clipped by 3 bases and J by 4 bases, with 15 bases between them. Germline CDR1 reads KGHSH; CDR2 reads LQKENI. This CDR3 is built from 15 residues. The CDR3 reads CASSPVADGGETQYF. CDR3 sequence (DNA): TGTGCCAGCTCACCCGTGGCGGATGGAGGAGAGACCCAGTACTTC. The complete variable domain, with remaining parts taken from reference TRBV18 and TRBJ2-5, reads NAGVMQNPRHLVRRRGQEARLRCSPMKGHSHVYWYRQLPEEGLKFMVYLQKENIIDESGMPKERFSAEFPKEGPSILRIQQVVRGDSAAYFCASSPVADGGETQYFGPGTRLLVL.

For the CDR3, the DNA is TGTGCCAGCAGCGCTGAGCGGGGAGTCACAGATACGCAGTATTTT. Protein product: CASSAERGVTDTQYF. The V call is TRBV6-1, the J call TRBJ2-3, with 7 bases fitting TRBD2. V lost 6 bases and J lost 2; bases outside the gene matches: 8. CDR1 and CDR2 (germline): MNHNS, SASEGT. The length of the CDR3 is 15 residues.

V and J are TRBV27 and TRBJ1-1; no clear D. The CDR3 is 12 amino acids. The germline V and J ends were trimmed by 6 bases and 1 base, with 6 bases remaining between them. Per the germline V gene, CDR1 is MNHEY and CDR2 is SMNVEV (reference sequence). CDR3 in DNA: TGTGCCAGCAGGGAGAGGAACACTGAAGCTTTCTTT. It encodes CASRERNTEAFF.

The V call is TRBV5-1, the J call TRBJ1-3; D gene ambiguous. V was trimmed by 0 bases and J by 2 bases, leaving 6 bases between them. The CDR3 is 14 residues long. Germline values: CDR1 SGHRS, CDR2 YFSETQ. CDR3 nucleotide sequence: TGCGCCAGCAGCTTGGGACAACCTGGAAACACCATATATTTT. This sequence encodes CASSLGQPGNTIYF.

This chain connects TRBV2 to TRBJ1-4, with D perhaps TRBD1 (6 bases). The CDR3 is 14 amino acids. Trimming pared 3 bases from V and 8 bases from J, leaving 13 bases between. Germline V gene data show CDR1 as SNHLY and CDR2 as FYNNEI. The DNA of the CDR3 is TGTGCCAGCAGTGATGTACAGGGTGGCGAAAAACTGTTTTTT. It is translated as CASSDVQGGEKLFF.

This sequence joins TRBV4-1 and TRBJ1-4; D gene unclear. V was pared by 4 bases and J by 7 bases, with 10 bases between. This CDR3 contains 13 residues. Germline CDR1 reads MGHRA; CDR2 reads YSYEKL. The CDR3 loop is CASSLMPGEKLFF. DNA for the CDR3: TGCGCCAGCAGCCTCATGCCGGGTGAAAAACTGTTTTTT.

The chain uses TRBV4-1 and TRBJ2-7; TRBD1 aligns across 10 bases. The CDR3 length is 21 residues. V was pared by 0 bases and J by 2 bases, with 19 bases of the junction left unmatched. Germline V lookup: CDR1 MGHRA, CDR2 YSYEKL. CDR3 DNA sequence: TGCGCCAGCAGCCAAGATCCGACCGGGACAGGGGCGCTAGCAGTCGCCTACGAGCAGTACTTC. It yields the protein CASSQDPTGTGALAVAYEQYF.

The chain couples TRBV5-1 to TRBJ2-6; 7 bases map to TRBD2. This CDR3 spans 14 amino acids. Looked up from germline, CDR1 is SGHRS and CDR2 is YFSETQ. The junction had 1 base not matched to a gene; V was cut back by 5 bases and J by 2 bases. The CDR3 nucleotides read TGCGCCAGCAGTGGGGGGGCTGGGGCCAACGTCCTGACTTTC. Translated: CASSGGAGANVLTF. Variable domain in full (rest from reference TRBV5-1 and TRBJ2-6): KAGVTQTPRYLIKTRGQQVTLSCSPISGHRSVSWYQQTPGQGLQFLFEYFSETQRNKGNFPGRFSGRQFSNSRSEMNVSTLELGDSALYLCASSGGAGANVLTFGAGSRLTVL.

The chain carries TRBV18 and TRBJ2-3; TRBD2 is a possible D gene (5 bases). Trimming took off 2 bases at V and 6 bases at J, with 6 bases between the two ends. The CDR3 is 12 residues long. The germline V gene has CDR1 KGHSH and CDR2 LQKENI. The CDR3 is CASSPSGDTQYF. The DNA for the CDR3 is TGTGCCAGCTCACCATCGGGGGATACGCAGTATTTT.

The chain employs TRBV5-4 and TRBJ2-7; 8 bases match TRBD2. The CDR3 is 13 residues long. Trimming cost V 4 bases and J 2 bases; bases outside gene matches: 2. The germline CDR1 and CDR2 sequences are SGHNT and YYREEE (reference sequence). CDR3 amino acids: CASSTGGAYEQYF. The CDR3 bases are TGTGCCAGCAGCACGGGGGGGGCCTACGAGCAGTACTTC. Combining the CDR3 with reference TRBV5-4 and TRBJ2-7 gives the whole variable domain ETGVTQSPTHLIKTRGQQVTLRCSSQSGHNTVSWYQQALGQGPQFIFQYYREEENGRGNFPPRFSGLQFPNYSSELNVNALELDDSALYLCASSTGGAYEQYFGPGTRLTVT.

This clone appeared a few times. The chain carries TRBV18 and TRBJ1-5, with D perhaps TRBD1 (5 bases). The ends were cut back, 1 base at V and 2 bases at J, with 12 bases in the middle. CDR3 length equals 16 residues. Germline CDR1 reads KGHSH; CDR2 reads LQKENI. CDR3 region: CASSPQGPWGNQPQHF. CDR3 nucleotides: TGTGCCAGCTCACCACAGGGGCCCTGGGGCAATCAGCCCCAGCATTTT. The whole variable domain, remainder taken from reference TRBV18 and TRBJ1-5, is NAGVMQNPRHLVRRRGQEARLRCSPMKGHSHVYWYRQLPEEGLKFMVYLQKENIIDESGMPKERFSAEFPKEGPSILRIQQVVRGDSAAYFCASSPQGPWGNQPQHFGDGTRLSIL.

The chain has TRBV6-4 and TRBJ1-6; D gene unclear. V lost 3 bases, J lost 6 bases, and 6 bases lay in between. Per germline, CDR1 MRHNA and CDR2 SNTAGT. This CDR3 is built from 13 residues. The CDR3 sequence is CASSETVNSPLHF. The CDR3 DNA reads TGTGCCAGCAGTGAAACAGTTAATTCACCCCTCCACTTT.

This clone was found once. The chain combines TRBV29-1 with TRBJ1-1; weak D call: TRBD1 (6 bases). The CDR3 runs to 13 residues. Per germline, CDR1 SQVTM and CDR2 ANQGSEA. V was shortened by 7 bases and J by 1 base, with 13 bases between the two germline ends. This chain's CDR3 is CSGSLGANTEAFF. CDR3 sequence (DNA): TGCAGCGGCAGCCTGGGGGCGAACACTGAAGCTTTCTTT.

This clone was observed a few times. This chain links TRBV28 with TRBJ1-1; D gene ambiguous. This CDR3 spans 14 amino acids. Per germline, CDR1 MDHEN and CDR2 SYDVKM. The germline V and J ends were trimmed by 6 bases and 5 bases, with 16 bases remaining between them. The CDR3 loop reads CASRAPGERTEAFF. DNA for the CDR3: TGTGCCAGCAGGGCACCGGGAGAGAGGACTGAAGCTTTCTTT.

V usage is TRBV15 and J usage is TRBJ1-6; TRBD1 matches at 9 bases. The germline CDR1 and CDR2 sequences are LNHNV and YYDKDF (reference sequence). Trimming took 5 bases from V and 5 from J; bases not matched to a gene: 16. This CDR3 is built from 19 residues. The CDR3 sequence: CATSPSRVRTGANNSPLHF. In DNA form, the CDR3 reads TGTGCCACCAGCCCCTCGCGGGTGAGGACAGGGGCGAATAATTCACCCCTCCACTTT.

The J gene is TRBJ1-2, the V gene TRBV6-5; no definite D call. Germline assignment: CDR1 MNHEY and CDR2 SVGAGI. V lost 0 bases and J 0 bases, leaving 5 bases between the germline ends. The CDR3 has 14 amino acids. DNA for the CDR3: TGTGCCAGCAGTTACTCAGGAGCTAACTATGGCTACACCTTC. The encoded protein is CASSYSGANYGYTF.